Listed below are T cell receptor beta chains from one sample, sequenced in a study of blood T cells in healthy people across ages. TCRdb reanalysed the 5' RACE reads using MiXCR and keeps one entry per CDR3 protein. Of about 1.4 million distinct CDR3 sequences listed, approximately 60% are singletons. Sequences were obtained from blood. Every receptor here comes from a man younger than 35 in good health. The conserved cysteine and the conserved F or W are not part of the CDR3 here.

J: TRBJ2-1; V: TRBV6-4; CDR3: ASSDSGGTYNEQF
J: TRBJ1-1; V: TRBV11-2; CDR3: ASSVNLNTEAF
J: TRBJ1-2; V: TRBV4-1; CDR3: ASSQPGRGYGYT
J: TRBJ2-7; V: TRBV20-1; CDR3: SATPLGSYEQY
J: TRBJ1-5; V: TRBV28; CDR3: ASSYREANQPQH
J: TRBJ2-7; V: TRBV10-3; CDR3: AIRESGQGAHEQY
J: TRBJ2-5; V: TRBV12-5; CDR3: ASGLALAQPQETQY
J: TRBJ1-6; V: TRBV28; CDR3: ASSLNARGNPPLH
J: TRBJ2-3; V: TRBV29-1; CDR3: SVGKAGGLVGADTQY
J: TRBJ1-5; V: TRBV21-1; CDR3: ASTKLRMNPGQGATYSNQPQH
J: TRBJ2-5; V: TRBV18; CDR3: ASSSGTGREQY
J: TRBJ1-2; V: TRBV7-2; CDR3: ASSLDFLGATDYGYT
J: TRBJ1-1; V: TRBV29-1; CDR3: SVLQAPMNTEAF
J: TRBJ1-4; V: TRBV20-1; CDR3: SARGGGFEKLF
J: TRBJ2-1; V: TRBV30; CDR3: ACPTRPDNEQF
J: TRBJ1-6; V: TRBV10-3; CDR3: AISSSSYNSPLH
J: TRBJ2-1; V: TRBV29-1; CDR3: SVGGLAYNEQF
J: TRBJ2-3; V: TRBV12-3/TRBV12-4; CDR3: ASSFVGQGTDTQY